One TCR beta chain is described in this entry. This entry is derived from a study of blood T cell repertoires in COVID-19. The V end was cut by 8 bases, the J end by 1 base, with 22 bases between. Germline V gene sequence: CDR1 PRHDT, CDR2 FYEKMQ (reference sequence). The CDR3 has 17 residues. Data came from immunoSEQ multiplex PCR; TCRdb stores just in-frame clones and leaves some out. The sample includes some 270,000 clones, 80% to 90% seen only once; the top ten take approximately 10%. The sequence was obtained from a woman between 65 and 79 years old with acute or convalescent COVID-19. Sequencing was carried out using peripheral blood. This chain uses TRBV13 with TRBJ2-3; D possibly corresponds to TRBD1 (6 bases). This chain's CDR3 is CASHSLSGPGGTDTQYF. The CDR3 nucleotides read TGTGCCAGCCACTCCCTGTCGGGGCCAGGGGGCACAGATACGCAGTATTTT.